The T cell receptor beta chain described here comes from a study of blood T cells in healthy people across ages. Through a sample-barcoded 5' primer and a J-beta primer mix, a second PCR was run for roughly 6 to 11 cycles. Each CDR3 protein is one row after TCRdb ran MiXCR on the 5' RACE reads. Among some 920,000 distinct CDR3 sequences, just over 50% were seen once, and the ten largest hold over 20%. This clonotype was seen a single time. Trimming took 3 bases from V and 6 from J; bases not matched to a gene: 9. The CDR3 consists of 16 residues. The chain is built from TRBV12-3 or TRBV12-4 and TRBJ2-1; 9 nucleotides align to TRBD1. The sample comprised blood. The receptor comes from a woman aged 55-70 years in good health. CDR3 residues: CASSFSLGQGPNEQFF. The CDR3 region has the DNA TGTGCCAGCAGTTTTTCTTTGGGACAGGGCCCCAATGAGCAGTTCTTC.